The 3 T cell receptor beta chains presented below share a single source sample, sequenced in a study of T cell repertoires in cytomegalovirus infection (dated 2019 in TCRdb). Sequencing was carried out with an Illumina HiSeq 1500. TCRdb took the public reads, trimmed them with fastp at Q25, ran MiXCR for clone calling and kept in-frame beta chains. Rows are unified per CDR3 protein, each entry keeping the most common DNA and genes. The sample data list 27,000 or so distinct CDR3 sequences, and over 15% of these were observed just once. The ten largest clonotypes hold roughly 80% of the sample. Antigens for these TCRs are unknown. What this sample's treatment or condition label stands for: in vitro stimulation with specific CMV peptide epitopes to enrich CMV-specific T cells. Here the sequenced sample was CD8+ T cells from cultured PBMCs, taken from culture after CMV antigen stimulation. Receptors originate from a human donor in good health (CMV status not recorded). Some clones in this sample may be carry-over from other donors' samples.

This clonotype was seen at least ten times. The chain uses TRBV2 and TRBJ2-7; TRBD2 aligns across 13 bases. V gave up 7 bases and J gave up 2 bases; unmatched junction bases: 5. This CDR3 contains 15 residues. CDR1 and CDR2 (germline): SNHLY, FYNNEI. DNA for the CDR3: TGTGCCAGCAAGTTGGGACTAGCGGGGACCTACGAGCAGTACTTC. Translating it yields CASKLGLAGTYEQYF.

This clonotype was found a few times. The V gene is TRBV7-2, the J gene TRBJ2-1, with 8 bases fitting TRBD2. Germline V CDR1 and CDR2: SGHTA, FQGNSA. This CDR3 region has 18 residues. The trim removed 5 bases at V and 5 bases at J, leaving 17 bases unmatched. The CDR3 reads CASSPPESGRDIDNEQFF. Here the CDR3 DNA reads TGTGCCAGCAGCCCGCCCGAGAGCGGGAGAGACATCGACAATGAGCAGTTCTTC.

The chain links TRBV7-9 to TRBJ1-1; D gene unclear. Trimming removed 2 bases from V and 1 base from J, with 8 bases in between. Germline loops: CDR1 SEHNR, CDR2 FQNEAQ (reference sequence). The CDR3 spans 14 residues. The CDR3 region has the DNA TGTGCCAGCAGCTTACCCAAGACGAACACTGAAGCTTTCTTT. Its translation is CASSLPKTNTEAFF.